A single T cell receptor beta chain is shown here with its context. Many counts were recorded for this clone. No antigen is known for it. No base-level quality is on record; no much larger clone is a single base apart. The receptor library was made with PCR. For sequencing, an Illumina HiSeq 4000 was employed. High-throughput sequencing was used to profile the TCR beta-chain CDR3 region of every patient. The source study handled its data this way. Drawing on CDR3 differences between clinicopathological groups, the researchers built a classifier meant to tell apart patients with distant-metastatic papillary thyroid cancer. To measure repertoire diversity the researchers used the Shannon index, while the Morisita-Horn index served to gauge how similar the tumor and blood repertoires were. TCRdb reanalyzed the raw reads on its own, using fastp at Q25 for trimming and MiXCR for clone calling, and kept in-frame beta chains. The V and J calls here are based on TCRdb, not the publication. Counted in this sample were some 26,000 clones; about 26% of them appeared once. The top ten hold around 19% of the sample.

This entry comes from a study of metastatic and nonmetastatic thyroid tumors (dated by TCRdb to the early 2020s). Regarding the study in general: For patients with malignant and with benign thyroid disease, the researchers compared repertoires between peripheral blood samples and tumor or nodule tissue samples. Paper-wide results and their limitations: In both blood and tumor samples, TCR beta diversity was reported to be significantly higher in malignant tumors than in benign nodules.

No treatment had been received by any patient before thyroid surgery. Using T-cell receptor beta sequencing, the study looked back at clinical samples from patients collected from about 2012 to 2018. CDR1 and CDR2 were assigned from the germline V gene (reference sequence) as SGHAT and FQDESV. The CDR3 spans 15 residues, from the cysteine through the phenylalanine. CDR3 DNA is the only sequence kept; it has 45 bases, read in frame from the first base. V was cut back by 8 bases and J by 10 bases, leaving a gap of 24 bases between them. This receptor was identified in a male donor with papillary thyroid cancer or a benign thyroid nodule (not recorded which). Some clones in this sample may be carry-over from other donors' samples. The chain is encoded by TRBV11-1 joined to TRBJ2-1, with a tentative D gene TRBD1 over 8 matching bases. Sequenced sample: blood. DNA sequence: TGTGCCAGCCGAGTGACAGGGGCTAATAGCGGGGAGCAGTTCTTC. Translated, this is CASRVTGANSGEQFF.